This T cell receptor (beta chain) stems from a study of blood T cell repertoires in COVID-19. In the study overall: The United States, Italy and Spain provided the acute and convalescent COVID-19 samples. From T cells, B-cell-depleted T cells, or PBMCs came the material, which was cDNA or gDNA.

Original handling: The assay estimated nucleated cells by amplifying reference gene primers. The protocol was immunoSEQ multiplex PCR, while the TCRdb copy is restricted to in-frame clones and leaves out a portion. Clone size and V and J calls were adopted from that table, with D and trimming inferred from the DNA. This repertoire shows over 250,000 clones, around three quarters found once; its top ten account for 3.3%. CDR1 and CDR2 (germline): SQVTM, ANQGSEA. Trimming at V came to 3 bases and at J to 10 bases, leaving 7 bases not matched to a gene. This CDR3 has 13 amino acids. The sample was peripheral blood. The V gene is TRBV29-1, the J gene TRBJ2-1; 9 bases map to TRBD2. This receptor was taken from a woman older than 75 with acute or convalescent COVID-19. As DNA, the CDR3 is TGCAGCGTTGAGCCTAGCGGGATTCGGGAGCAGTTCTTC. Translating gives CSVEPSGIREQFF.